The text below deals with one T cell receptor (beta chain). This specimen comes from a study of cytotoxic CD8 clonotypes in ibrutinib-treated CLL. J gave up 0 bases and V 2 bases, and 1 base lay outside the gene matches. Germline V gene lookup returns CDR1 GTSNPN and CDR2 SVGIG (reference sequence). The CDR3 totals 15 residues. The data were produced by immunoSEQ multiplex PCR, yet TCRdb's version contains in-frame clones alone and is incomplete. The top ten hold around 3% of the sample, which has under 150,000 clones, around four fifths seen once. The origin of this receptor is a human donor with chronic lymphocytic leukemia. This chain connects TRBV30 to TRBJ2-6; 7 positions agree with TRBD2. Sequencing used PBMCs, obtained after 24 months of ibrutinib treatment. The CDR3 protein is CAWSRGGSGANVLTF. DNA of the CDR3: TGTGCCTGGAGTCGCGGGGGCTCTGGGGCCAACGTCCTGACTTTC.